This entry describes one T cell receptor beta chain. The clone's antigen remains unknown. Per-base quality was not reported, and no clone a single base away is much larger than it. Trimming at the junction amounts to 0 bases on V and 6 bases on J, and the germline ends lie 6 bases apart. CDR1 and CDR2, looked up from the germline V gene (reference sequence), are LGHDT and YNNKEL. The CDR3, cysteine through phenylalanine, is 12 amino acids long. Just the 36-base CDR3 DNA is kept, in frame starting at base 1. This specimen comes from a study of blood T cell repertoires in COVID-19 (dated by TCRdb to 2018 to 2021). Looking at the study overall: Samples from collaborators originated in the United States, Italy and Spain and spanned both the acute and convalescent phases of COVID-19. A de-identified subject ID, COVID-19 status, age in years and sex were almost always included in the sample metadata. Where HLA class I and class II types were available, the types were taken from metadata supplied by the sample provider, not from assay-based typing. The repertoires were made available in a free public database intended to serve as a resource for research on the immune response to SARS-CoV-2. The samples were drawn from the first 160 participants of the ongoing ImmuneRACE study and from 1,254 subjects provided by 6 global collaborators. The dataset comprised deeply sampled blood TCRbeta repertoires from subjects exposed to, actively infected with, or recovered from COVID-19. The prospective study material was composed of cDNA or gDNA derived from T cells, B-cell-depleted T cells, or PBMCs. The study at large found these results: How much clinical and demographic metadata was included differed by source and by participant, and the metadata was provided uncurated.

The immunoSEQ Assay, a bias-controlled multiplex PCR, was used to amplify TCRbeta CDR3 regions from genomic DNA. Per the authors' processing: The number of nucleated cells in each sample was estimated from the amplification of reference gene primers within the assay. To quantify the absolute abundance of each unique TCRbeta CDR3 rearrangement, sequence reads were collapsed and filtered. Productive Simpson clonality was computed per sample as the square root of Simpson's diversity index over productive rearrangements. Held by TCRdb, this immuneACCESS table contains in-frame sequences only and omits some clones. Under half of the omission traces to an unresolved V gene where checked; the cause of the rest is unknown. The V and J calls and clone size are taken from that table; D and trimming were inferred from the DNA. This sample is represented by about 190,000 clones; 80% to 90% of them were singletons. The top ten clonotypes cover roughly an eighth of the sample.

At one collaborating source in Seattle, patients were enrolled during active infection and were followed longitudinally through the course of disease. Each collaborating institution followed its own protocols to collect whole blood in K2EDTA tubes. For TCRbeta analysis, collaborators shipped samples as frozen whole blood, isolated PBMCs, or DNA extracted from either of those sample types. The receptor comes from a woman aged 70-85 years with COVID-19, enrolled during active disease. The rearranged segments are TRBV3-1 (or the pseudogene TRBV3-2) and TRBJ2-7, with the D segment identity uncertain. The sample comprised peripheral blood. The CDR3 region: CASSQEATEQYF. The DNA is TGTGCCAGCAGCCAAGAAGCGACCGAGCAGTACTTC.